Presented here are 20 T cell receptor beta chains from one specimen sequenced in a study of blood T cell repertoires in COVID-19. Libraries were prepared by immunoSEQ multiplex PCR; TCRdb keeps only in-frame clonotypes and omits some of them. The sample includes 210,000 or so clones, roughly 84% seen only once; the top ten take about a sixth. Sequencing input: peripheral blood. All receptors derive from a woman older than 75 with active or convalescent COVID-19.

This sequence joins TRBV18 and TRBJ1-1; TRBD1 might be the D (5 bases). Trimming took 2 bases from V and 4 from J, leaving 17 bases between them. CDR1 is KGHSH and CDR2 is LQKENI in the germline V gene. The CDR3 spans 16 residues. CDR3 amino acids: CASSPFGGIEVTEAFF. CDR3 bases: TGTGCCAGCTCACCATTCGGGGGGATAGAAGTCACTGAAGCTTTCTTT. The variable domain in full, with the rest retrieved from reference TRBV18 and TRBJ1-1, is NAGVMQNPRHLVRRRGQEARLRCSPMKGHSHVYWYRQLPEEGLKFMVYLQKENIIDESGMPKERFSAEFPKEGPSILRIQQVVRGDSAAYFCASSPFGGIEVTEAFFGQGTRLTVV.

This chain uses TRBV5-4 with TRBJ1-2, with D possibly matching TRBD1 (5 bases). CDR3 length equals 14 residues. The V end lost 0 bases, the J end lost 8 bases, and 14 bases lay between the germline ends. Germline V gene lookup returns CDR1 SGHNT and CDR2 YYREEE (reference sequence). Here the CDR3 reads CASSLVGTLPGYTF. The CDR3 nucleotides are TGTGCCAGCAGCTTGGTTGGGACTCTTCCCGGCTACACCTTC.

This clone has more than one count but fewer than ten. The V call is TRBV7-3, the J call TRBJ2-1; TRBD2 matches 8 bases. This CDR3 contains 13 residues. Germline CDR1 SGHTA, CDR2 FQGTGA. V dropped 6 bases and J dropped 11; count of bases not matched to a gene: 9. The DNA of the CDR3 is TGTGCCAGCAGTTCTCACTTAGCGGGGAAGCAGTTCTTC. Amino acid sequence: CASSSHLAGKQFF.

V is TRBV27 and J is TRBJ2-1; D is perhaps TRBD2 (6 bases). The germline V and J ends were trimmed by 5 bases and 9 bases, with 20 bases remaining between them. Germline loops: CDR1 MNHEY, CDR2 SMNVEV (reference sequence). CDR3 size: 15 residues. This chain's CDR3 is CASSTLTSPGREQFF. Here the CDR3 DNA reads TGTGCCAGCAGTACGCTAACTAGCCCTGGACGTGAGCAGTTCTTC.

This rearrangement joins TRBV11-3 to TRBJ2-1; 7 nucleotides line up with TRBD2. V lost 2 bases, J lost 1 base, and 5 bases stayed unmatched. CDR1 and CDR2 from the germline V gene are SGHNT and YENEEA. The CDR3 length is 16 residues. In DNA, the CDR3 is TGTGCCAGCAGCTTAAGCAGCGGGGTGTCCTACAATGAGCAGTTCTTC. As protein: CASSLSSGVSYNEQFF.

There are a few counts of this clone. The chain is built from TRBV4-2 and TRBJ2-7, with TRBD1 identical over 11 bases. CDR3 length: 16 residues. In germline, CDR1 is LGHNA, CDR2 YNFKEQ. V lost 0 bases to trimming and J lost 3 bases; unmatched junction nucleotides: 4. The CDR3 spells CASSQDEGTGGYEQYF. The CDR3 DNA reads TGTGCCAGCAGCCAAGATGAGGGGACAGGGGGCTACGAGCAGTACTTC.

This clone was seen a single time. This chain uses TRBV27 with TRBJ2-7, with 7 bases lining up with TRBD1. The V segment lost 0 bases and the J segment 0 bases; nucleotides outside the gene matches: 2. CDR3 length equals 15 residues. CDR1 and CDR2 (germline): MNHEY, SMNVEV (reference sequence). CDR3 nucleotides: TGTGCCAGCAGTTTATCAGGGGGCCCCTCCTACGAGCAGTACTTC. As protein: CASSLSGGPSYEQYF.

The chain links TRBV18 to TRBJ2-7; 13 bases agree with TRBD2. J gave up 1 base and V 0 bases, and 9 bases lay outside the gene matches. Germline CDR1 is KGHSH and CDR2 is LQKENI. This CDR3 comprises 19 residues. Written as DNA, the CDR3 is TGTGCCAGCTCACCACCGGTAGGGACTAGCGGGGAAATTTCCTACGAGCAGTACTTC. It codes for CASSPPVGTSGEISYEQYF. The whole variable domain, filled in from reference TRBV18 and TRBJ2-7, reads NAGVMQNPRHLVRRRGQEARLRCSPMKGHSHVYWYRQLPEEGLKFMVYLQKENIIDESGMPKERFSAEFPKEGPSILRIQQVVRGDSAAYFCASSPPVGTSGEISYEQYFGPGTRLTVT.

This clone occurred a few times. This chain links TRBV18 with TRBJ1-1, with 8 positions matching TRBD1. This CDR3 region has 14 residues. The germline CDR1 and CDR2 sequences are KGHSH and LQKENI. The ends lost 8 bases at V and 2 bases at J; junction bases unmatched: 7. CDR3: CASTSGGSNTEAFF. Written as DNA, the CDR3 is TGTGCCAGCACTTCAGGGGGCTCTAACACTGAAGCTTTCTTT.

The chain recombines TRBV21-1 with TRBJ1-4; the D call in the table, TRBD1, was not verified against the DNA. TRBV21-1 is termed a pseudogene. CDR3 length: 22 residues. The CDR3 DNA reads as TGTGCCAGCAGCAAGAAGCTAAGGGCTTACCGGGACAGGGGTTTGTGTAATGAAAAACTGTTTTTT. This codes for CASSKKLRAYRDRGLCNEKLFF.

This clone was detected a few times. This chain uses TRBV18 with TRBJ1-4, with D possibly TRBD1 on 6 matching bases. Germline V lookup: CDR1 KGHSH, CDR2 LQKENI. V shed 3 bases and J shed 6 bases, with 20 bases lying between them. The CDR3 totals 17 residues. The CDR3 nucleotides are TGTGCCAGCTCACCTCCGCGGAGCACAGGGTCCGATGAAAAACTGTTTTTT. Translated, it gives CASSPPRSTGSDEKLFF.

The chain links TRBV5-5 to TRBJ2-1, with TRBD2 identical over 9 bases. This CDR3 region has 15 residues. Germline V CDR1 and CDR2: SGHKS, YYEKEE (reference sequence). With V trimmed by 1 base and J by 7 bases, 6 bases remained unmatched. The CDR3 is CASSLRVAGVNEQFF. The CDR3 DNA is TGTGCCAGCAGCTTGCGAGTAGCGGGAGTGAATGAGCAGTTCTTC.

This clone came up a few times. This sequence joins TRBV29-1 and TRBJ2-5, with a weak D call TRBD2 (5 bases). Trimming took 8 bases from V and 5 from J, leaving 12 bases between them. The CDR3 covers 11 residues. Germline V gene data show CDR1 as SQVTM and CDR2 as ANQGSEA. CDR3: CSPPGNETQYF. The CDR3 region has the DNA TGCAGCCCCCCGGGGAACGAGACCCAGTACTTC. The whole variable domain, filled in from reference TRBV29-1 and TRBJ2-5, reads SAVISQKPSRDICQRGTSLTIQCQVDSQVTMMFWYRQQPGQSLTLIATANQGSEATYESGFVIDKFPISRPNLTFSTLTVSNMSPEDSSIYLCSPPGNETQYFGPGTRLLVL.

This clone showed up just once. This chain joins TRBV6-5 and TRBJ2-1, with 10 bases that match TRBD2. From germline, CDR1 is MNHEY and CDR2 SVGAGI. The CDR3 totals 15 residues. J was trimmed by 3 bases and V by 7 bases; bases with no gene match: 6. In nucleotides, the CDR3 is TGTGCCAGCAAAACGAGGACTAGCGGCTACAATGAGCAGTTCTTC. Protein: CASKTRTSGYNEQFF.

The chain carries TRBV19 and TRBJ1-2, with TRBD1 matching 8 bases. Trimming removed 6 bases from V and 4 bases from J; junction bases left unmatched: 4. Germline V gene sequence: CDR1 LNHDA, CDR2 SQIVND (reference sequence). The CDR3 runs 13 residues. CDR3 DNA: TGTGCCAGTAGGCAGGGGGCTAGCTATGGCTACACCTTC. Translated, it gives CASRQGASYGYTF.

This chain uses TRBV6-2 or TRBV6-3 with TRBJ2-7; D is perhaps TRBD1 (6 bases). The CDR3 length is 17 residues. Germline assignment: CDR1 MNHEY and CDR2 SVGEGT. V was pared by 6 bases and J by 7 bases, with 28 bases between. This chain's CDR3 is CASSLIQGSGLTGEQYF. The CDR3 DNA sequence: TGTGCCAGCAGCCTAATTCAGGGGAGCGGACTCACAGGGGAGCAGTACTTC.

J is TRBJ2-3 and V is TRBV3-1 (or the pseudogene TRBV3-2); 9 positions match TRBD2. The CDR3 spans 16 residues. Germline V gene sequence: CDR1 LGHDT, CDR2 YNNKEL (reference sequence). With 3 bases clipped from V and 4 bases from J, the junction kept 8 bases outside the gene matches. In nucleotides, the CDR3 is TGTGCCAGCAGCCAGCGTAGTAGCGGGAGCGCAGATACGCAGTATTTT. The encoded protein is CASSQRSSGSADTQYF.

The CDR3 sequence: CASGGDPYNEQFF. CDR3 coding DNA: TGTGCCAGCGGGGGGGATCCCTACAATGAGCAGTTCTTC. The V gene is TRBV2, the J gene TRBJ2-1; 7 bases fit TRBD2. V was clipped by 8 bases and J by 2 bases; unmatched bases: 3. CDR3 length equals 13 residues. Germline assignment: CDR1 SNHLY and CDR2 FYNNEI.

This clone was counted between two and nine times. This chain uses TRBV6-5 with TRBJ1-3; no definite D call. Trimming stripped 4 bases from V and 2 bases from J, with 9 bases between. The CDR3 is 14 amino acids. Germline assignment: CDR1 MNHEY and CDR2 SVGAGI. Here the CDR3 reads CASSSMGPGNTIYF. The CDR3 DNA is TGTGCCAGCAGTTCGATGGGCCCTGGAAACACCATATATTTT.

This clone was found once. The CDR3 region is CASSVGQGTYNSPLHF. CDR3 sequence (DNA): TGTGCCAGCAGCGTCGGACAGGGGACCTATAATTCACCCCTCCACTTT. V usage is TRBV9 and J usage is TRBJ1-6; 9 nucleotides line up with TRBD1. Germline-derived CDR1 and CDR2 are SGDLS and YYNGEE. The V and J ends lost 2 bases and 2 bases, in that order; junction bases with no gene match: 2. The CDR3 covers 16 residues.